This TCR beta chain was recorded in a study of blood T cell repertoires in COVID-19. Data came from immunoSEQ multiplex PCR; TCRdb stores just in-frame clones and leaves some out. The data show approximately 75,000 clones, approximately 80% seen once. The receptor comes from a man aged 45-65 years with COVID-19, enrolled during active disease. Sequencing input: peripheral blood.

The CDR3 region has the DNA TGCGCCAGCAGCTCCGGACAGGGTTTCTCTGAAGCTTTCTTT. Amino acid sequence: CASSSGQGFSEAFF. The chain links TRBV5-1 to TRBJ1-1; the match to TRBD1 covers 8 bases. Trimming took 3 bases from V and 6 from J; bases not matched to a gene: 7. Germline CDR1 reads SGHRS; CDR2 reads YFSETQ. CDR3 size: 14 residues.